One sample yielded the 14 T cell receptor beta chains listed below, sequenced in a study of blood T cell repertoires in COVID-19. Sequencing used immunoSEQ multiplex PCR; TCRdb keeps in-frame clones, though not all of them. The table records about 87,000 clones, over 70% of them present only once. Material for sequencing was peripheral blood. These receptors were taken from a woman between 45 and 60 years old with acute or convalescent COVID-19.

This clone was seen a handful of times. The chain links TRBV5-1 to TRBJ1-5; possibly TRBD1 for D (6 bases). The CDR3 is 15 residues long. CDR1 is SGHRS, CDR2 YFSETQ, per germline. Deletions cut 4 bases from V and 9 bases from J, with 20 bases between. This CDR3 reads CASSVSGADLGPQHF. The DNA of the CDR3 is TGCGCCAGCAGCGTCTCAGGGGCGGATTTGGGGCCCCAGCATTTT. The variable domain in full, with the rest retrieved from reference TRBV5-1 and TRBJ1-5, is KAGVTQTPRYLIKTRGQQVTLSCSPISGHRSVSWYQQTPGQGLQFLFEYFSETQRNKGNFPGRFSGRQFSNSRSEMNVSTLELGDSALYLCASSVSGADLGPQHFGDGTRLSIL.

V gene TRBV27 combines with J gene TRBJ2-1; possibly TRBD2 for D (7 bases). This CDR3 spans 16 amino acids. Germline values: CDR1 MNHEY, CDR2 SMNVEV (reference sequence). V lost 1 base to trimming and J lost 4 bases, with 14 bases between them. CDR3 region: CASSLLPRGAYNEQFF. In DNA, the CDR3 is TGTGCCAGCAGTTTATTACCCCGGGGGGCATACAATGAGCAGTTCTTC.

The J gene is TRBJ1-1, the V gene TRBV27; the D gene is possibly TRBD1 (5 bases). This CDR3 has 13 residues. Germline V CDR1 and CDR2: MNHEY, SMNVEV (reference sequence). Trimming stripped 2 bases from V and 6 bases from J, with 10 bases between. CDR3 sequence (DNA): TGTGCCAGCAGTTTAGGAACAGGCTCTGAAGCTTTCTTT. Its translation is CASSLGTGSEAFF.

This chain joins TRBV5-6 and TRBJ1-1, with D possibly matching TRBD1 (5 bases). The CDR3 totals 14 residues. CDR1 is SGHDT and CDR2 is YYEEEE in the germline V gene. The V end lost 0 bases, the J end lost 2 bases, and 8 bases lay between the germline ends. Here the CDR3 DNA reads TGTGCCAGCAGCTTGGTCGGGGGAAACACTGAAGCTTTCTTT. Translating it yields CASSLVGGNTEAFF.

CDR3 region: CASSLEGTSFTGELFF. DNA of the CDR3: TGTGCCAGCAGCTTAGAAGGGACTTCTTTCACCGGGGAGCTGTTTTTT. V gene TRBV7-6 combines with J gene TRBJ2-2; D might be TRBD2 (6 bases). From germline, CDR1 is SGHVS and CDR2 FNYEAQ. The CDR3 covers 16 residues. Trimming cost V 1 base and J 4 bases, with 13 bases left between them.

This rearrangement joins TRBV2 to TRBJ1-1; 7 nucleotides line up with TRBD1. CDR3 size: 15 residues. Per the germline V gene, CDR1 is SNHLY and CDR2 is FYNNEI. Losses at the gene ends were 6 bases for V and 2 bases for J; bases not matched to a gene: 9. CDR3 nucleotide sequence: TGTGCCAGCAGCTCACAGGGGCCCTCAAACACTGAAGCTTTCTTT. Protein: CASSSQGPSNTEAFF.

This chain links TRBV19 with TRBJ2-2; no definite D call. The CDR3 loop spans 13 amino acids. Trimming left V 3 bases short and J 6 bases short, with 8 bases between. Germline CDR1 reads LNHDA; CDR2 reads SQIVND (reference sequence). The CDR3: CASSIKQSGELFF. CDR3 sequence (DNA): TGTGCCAGTAGTATTAAACAGTCCGGGGAGCTGTTTTTT.

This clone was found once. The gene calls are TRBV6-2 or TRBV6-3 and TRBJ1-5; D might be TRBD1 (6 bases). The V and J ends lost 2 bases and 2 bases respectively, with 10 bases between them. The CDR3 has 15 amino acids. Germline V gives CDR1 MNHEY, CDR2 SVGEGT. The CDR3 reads CASSYGAGGNQPQHF. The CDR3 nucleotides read TGTGCCAGCAGTTACGGGGCAGGGGGCAATCAGCCCCAGCATTTT.

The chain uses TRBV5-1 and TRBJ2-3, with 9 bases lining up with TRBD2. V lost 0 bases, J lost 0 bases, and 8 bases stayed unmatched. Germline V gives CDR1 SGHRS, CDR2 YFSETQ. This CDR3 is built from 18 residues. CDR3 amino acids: CASSLVASGASSTDTQYF. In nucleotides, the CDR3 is TGCGCCAGCAGCTTGGTTGCTAGCGGGGCCTCTAGCACAGATACGCAGTATTTT.

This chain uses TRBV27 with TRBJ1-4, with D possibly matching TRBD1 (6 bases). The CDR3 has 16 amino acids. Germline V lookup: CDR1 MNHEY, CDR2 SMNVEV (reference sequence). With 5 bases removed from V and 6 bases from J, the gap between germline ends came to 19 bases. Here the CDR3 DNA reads TGTGCCAGCAGTCTAGGCCGGGGGGGCGGGTATGAAAAACTGTTTTTT. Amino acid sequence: CASSLGRGGGYEKLFF. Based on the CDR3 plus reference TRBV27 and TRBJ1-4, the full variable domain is EAQVTQNPRYLITVTGKKLTVTCSQNMNHEYMSWYRQDPGLGLRQIYYSMNVEVTDKGDVPEGYKVSRKEKRNFPLILESPSPNQTSLYFCASSLGRGGGYEKLFFGSGTQLSVL.

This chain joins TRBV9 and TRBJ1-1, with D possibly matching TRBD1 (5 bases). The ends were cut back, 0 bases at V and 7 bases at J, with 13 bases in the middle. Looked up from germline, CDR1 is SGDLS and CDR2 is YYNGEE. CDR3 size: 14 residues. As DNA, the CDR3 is TGTGCCAGCAGCGTAGTATCGGGGGACGGTGAAGCTTTCTTT. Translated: CASSVVSGDGEAFF.

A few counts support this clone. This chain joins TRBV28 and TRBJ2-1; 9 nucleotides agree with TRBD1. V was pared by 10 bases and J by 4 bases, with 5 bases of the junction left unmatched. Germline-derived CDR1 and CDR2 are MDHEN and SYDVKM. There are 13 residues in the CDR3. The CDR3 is CATYRGRYNEQFF. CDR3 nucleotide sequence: TGTGCCACGTACAGGGGGCGTTACAATGAGCAGTTCTTC. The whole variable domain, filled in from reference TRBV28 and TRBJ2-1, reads DVKVTQSSRYLVKRTGEKVFLECVQDMDHENMFWYRQDPGLGLRLIYFSYDVKMKEKGDIPEGYSVSREKKERFSLILESASTNQTSMYLCATYRGRYNEQFFGPGTRLTVL.

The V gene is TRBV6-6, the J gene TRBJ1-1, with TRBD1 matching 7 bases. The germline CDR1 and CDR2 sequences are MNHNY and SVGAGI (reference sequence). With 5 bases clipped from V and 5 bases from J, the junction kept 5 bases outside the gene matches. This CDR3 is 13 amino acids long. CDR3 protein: CASSDRDNTEAFF. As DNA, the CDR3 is TGTGCCAGCAGTGACAGGGATAATACTGAAGCTTTCTTT.

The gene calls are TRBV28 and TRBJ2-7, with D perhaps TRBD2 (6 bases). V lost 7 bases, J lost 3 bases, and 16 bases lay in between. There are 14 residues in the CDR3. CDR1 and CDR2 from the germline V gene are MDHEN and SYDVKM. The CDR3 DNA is TGTGCCAGCACCCCCTCAGGCGGGATCTACGAGCAGTACTTC. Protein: CASTPSGGIYEQYF.